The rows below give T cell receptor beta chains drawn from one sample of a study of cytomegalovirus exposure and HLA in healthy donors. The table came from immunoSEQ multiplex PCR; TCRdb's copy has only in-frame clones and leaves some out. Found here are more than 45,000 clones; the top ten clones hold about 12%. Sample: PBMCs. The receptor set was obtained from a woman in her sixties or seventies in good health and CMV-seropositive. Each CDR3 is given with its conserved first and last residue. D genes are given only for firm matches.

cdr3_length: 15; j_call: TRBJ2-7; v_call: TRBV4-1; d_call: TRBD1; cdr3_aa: CASSPRQGNAYEQYF; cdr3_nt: TGCGCCAGCAGCCCTAGACAGGGAAACGCCTACGAGCAGTACTTC
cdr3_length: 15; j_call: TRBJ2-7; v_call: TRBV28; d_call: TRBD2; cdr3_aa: CASSLSGGASYEQYF; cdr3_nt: TGTGCCAGCAGTTTATCCGGGGGGGCCTCCTACGAGCAGTACTTC
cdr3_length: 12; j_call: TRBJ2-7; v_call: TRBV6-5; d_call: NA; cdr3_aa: CASSSNRYEQYF; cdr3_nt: TGTGCCAGCAGTTCGAACAGATACGAGCAGTACTTC
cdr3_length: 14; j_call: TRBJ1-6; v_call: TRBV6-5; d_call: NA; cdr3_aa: CASRRTDYNSPLHF; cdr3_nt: TGTGCCAGCAGGCGGACAGACTATAATTCACCCCTCCACTTT
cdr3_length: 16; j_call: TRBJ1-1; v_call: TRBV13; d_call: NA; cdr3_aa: CASSLGSGGWGTEAFF; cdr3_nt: TGTGCCAGCAGCTTAGGTTCGGGGGGCTGGGGCACTGAAGCTTTCTTT
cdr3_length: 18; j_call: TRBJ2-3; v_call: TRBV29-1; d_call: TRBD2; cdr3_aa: CSVEGPIGGGGPPDTQYF; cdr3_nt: TGCAGCGTTGAAGGTCCGATAGGAGGCGGGGGGCCGCCAGATACGCAGTATTTT
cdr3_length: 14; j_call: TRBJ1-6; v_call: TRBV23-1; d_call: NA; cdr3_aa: CASSPQRPDSPLHF; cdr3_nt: TGCGCCAGCAGTCCCCAGAGGCCCGATTCACCCCTCCACTTT
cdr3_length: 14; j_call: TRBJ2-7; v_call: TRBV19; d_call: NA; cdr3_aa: CASSPTGGAYEQYF; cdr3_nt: TGTGCCAGTAGTCCTACAGGGGGGGCCTACGAGCAGTACTTC
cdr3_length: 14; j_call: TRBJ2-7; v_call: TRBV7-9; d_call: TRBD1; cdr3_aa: CASSLEGRGREQYF; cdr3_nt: TGTGCCAGCAGCTTAGAGGGCAGGGGGCGAGAGCAGTACTTC
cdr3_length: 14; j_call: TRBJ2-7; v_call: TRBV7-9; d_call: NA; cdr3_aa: CASSLPGFEYEQYF; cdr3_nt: TGTGCCAGCAGCTTGCCAGGGTTTGAGTACGAGCAGTACTTC
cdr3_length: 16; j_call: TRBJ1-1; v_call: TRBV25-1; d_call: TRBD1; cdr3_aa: CASSEYVPGGRTEAFF; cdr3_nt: TGTGCCAGCAGTGAATACGTCCCAGGGGGCCGAACTGAAGCTTTCTTT
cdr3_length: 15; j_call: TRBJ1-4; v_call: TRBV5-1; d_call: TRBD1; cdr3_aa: CASRDTGATNEKLFF; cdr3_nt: TGCGCCAGCAGGGACACAGGGGCAACTAATGAAAAACTGTTTTTT
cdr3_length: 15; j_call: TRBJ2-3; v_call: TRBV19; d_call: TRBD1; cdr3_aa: CASSLAGTGGQGQYF; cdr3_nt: TGTGCCAGTAGTTTAGCCGGGACAGGGGGTCAGGGGCAGTATTTT
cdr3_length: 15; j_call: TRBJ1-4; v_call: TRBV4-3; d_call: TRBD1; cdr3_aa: CASSQEGTGGEKLFF; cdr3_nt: TGCGCCAGCAGCCAAGAGGGGACAGGGGGAGAAAAACTGTTTTTT
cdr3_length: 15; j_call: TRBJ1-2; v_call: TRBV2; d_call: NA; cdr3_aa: CAHLGQGGDNYGYTF; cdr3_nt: TGTGCCCACCTCGGGCAGGGAGGGGATAACTATGGCTACACCTTC
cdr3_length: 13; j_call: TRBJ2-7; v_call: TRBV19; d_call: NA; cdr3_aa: CASSTQGPGEQYF; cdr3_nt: TGTGCCAGTAGTACGCAGGGCCCAGGCGAGCAGTACTTC
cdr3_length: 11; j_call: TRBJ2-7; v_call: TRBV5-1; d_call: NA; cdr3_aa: CASSQGLEQYF; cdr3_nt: TGCGCCAGCAGCCAGGGTCTCGAGCAGTACTTC
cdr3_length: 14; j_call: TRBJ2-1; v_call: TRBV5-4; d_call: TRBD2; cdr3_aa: CASSYGGDRNEQFF; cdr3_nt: TGTGCCAGCAGCTACGGGGGGGACCGCAATGAGCAGTTCTTC
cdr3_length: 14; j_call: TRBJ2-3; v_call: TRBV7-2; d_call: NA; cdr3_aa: CASSPLRESDTQYF; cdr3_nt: TGTGCCAGCAGCCCGTTACGGGAATCAGATACGCAGTATTTT
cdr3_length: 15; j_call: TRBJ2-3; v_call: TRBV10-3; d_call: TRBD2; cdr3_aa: CAIRALAGGTDTQYF; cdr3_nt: TGTGCCATCAGGGCGCTAGCGGGGGGCACAGATACGCAGTATTTT
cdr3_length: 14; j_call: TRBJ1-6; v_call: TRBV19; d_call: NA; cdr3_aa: CASSIGDLASPLHF; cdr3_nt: TGTGCCAGTAGTATAGGGGACTTAGCTTCACCCCTCCACTTT
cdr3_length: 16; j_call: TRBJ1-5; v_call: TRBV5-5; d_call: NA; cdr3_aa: CASSLAQDYSNQPQHF; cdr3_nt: TGTGCCAGCAGCTTGGCGCAGGACTATAGCAATCAGCCCCAGCATTTT
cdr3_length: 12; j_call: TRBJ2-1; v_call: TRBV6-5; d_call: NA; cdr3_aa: CASSEIGGRQFF; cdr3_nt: TGTGCCAGCAGTGAAATTGGGGGGAGGCAGTTCTTC
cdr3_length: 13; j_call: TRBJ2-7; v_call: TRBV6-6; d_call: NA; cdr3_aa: CASTSVSAYEQYF; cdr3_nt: TGTGCCAGCACATCGGTGAGCGCCTACGAGCAGTACTTC
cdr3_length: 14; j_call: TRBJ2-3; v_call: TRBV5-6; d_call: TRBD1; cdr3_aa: CASSFDRVTDTQYF; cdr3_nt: TGTGCCAGCAGCTTCGACAGGGTTACAGATACGCAGTATTTT
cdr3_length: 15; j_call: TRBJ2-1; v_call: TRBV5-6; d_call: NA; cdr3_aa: CASSLEGGVLHEQFF; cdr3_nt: TGTGCCAGCAGCTTGGAAGGGGGGGTCCTTCATGAGCAGTTCTTC
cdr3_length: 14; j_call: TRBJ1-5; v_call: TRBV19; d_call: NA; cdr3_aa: CASSPQDSNQPQHF; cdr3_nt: TGTGCCAGTAGCCCACAGGATAGCAATCAGCCCCAGCATTTT
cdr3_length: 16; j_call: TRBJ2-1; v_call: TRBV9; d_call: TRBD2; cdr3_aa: CASSARLAGDSNEQFF; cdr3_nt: TGTGCCAGCAGCGCTCGACTAGCGGGGGATAGCAATGAGCAGTTCTTC
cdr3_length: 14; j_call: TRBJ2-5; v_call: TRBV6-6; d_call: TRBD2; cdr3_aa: CASGFGGAGETQYF; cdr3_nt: TGTGCCAGCGGATTCGGGGGGGCCGGGGAGACCCAGTACTTC
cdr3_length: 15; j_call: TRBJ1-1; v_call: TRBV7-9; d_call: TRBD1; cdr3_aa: CASSFSAGGGTEAFF; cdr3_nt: TGTGCCAGCAGCTTTTCCGCAGGGGGCGGGACTGAAGCTTTCTTT
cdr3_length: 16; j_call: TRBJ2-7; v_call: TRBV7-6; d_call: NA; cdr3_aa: CASSLVGGKTPYEQYF; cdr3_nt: TGTGCCAGCAGCTTAGTGGGGGGTAAGACCCCCTACGAGCAGTACTTC
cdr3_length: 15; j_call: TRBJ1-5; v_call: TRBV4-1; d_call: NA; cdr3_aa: CASSQGGEVRQPQHF; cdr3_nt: TGCGCCAGCAGCCAAGGCGGGGAGGTACGCCAGCCCCAGCATTTT
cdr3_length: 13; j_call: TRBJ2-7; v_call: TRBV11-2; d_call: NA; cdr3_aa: CASSLDRGDILYF; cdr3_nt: TGTGCCAGCAGCTTAGATCGGGGGGACATACTTTACTTC
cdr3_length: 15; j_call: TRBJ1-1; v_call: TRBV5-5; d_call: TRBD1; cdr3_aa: CASSPRGPLDTEAFF; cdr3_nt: TGTGCCAGCAGCCCTAGGGGGCCCTTGGACACTGAAGCTTTCTTT
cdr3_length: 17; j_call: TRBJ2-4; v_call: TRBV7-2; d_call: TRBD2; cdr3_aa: CASSAQLAGGFQNIQYF; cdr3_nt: TGTGCCAGCAGCGCACAACTAGCGGGGGGTTTCCAAAACATTCAGTACTTC
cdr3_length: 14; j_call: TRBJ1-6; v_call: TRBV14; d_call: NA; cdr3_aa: CASSPTRGSTPLHF; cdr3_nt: TGTGCCAGCAGCCCTACCAGGGGATCAACCCCCCTCCACTTT
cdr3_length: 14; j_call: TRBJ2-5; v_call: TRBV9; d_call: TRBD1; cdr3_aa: CASSAPGQGREQYF; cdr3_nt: TGTGCCAGCAGCGCACCGGGACAGGGGAGGGAGCAGTACTTC
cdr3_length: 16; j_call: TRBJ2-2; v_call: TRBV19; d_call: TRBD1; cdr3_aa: CASSGDRPQQYGELFF; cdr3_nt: TGTGCCAGTAGCGGGGACAGGCCACAACAGTACGGGGAGCTGTTTTTT
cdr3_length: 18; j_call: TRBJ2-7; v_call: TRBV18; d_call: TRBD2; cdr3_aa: CASSRLAGGPASLYEQYF; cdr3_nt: TGTGCCAGCTCTCGACTAGCGGGGGGTCCAGCATCGCTCTACGAGCAGTACTTC
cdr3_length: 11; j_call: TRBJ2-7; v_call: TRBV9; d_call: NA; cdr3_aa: CASSADYEQYF; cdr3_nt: TGTGCCAGCAGCGCAGACTACGAGCAGTACTTC